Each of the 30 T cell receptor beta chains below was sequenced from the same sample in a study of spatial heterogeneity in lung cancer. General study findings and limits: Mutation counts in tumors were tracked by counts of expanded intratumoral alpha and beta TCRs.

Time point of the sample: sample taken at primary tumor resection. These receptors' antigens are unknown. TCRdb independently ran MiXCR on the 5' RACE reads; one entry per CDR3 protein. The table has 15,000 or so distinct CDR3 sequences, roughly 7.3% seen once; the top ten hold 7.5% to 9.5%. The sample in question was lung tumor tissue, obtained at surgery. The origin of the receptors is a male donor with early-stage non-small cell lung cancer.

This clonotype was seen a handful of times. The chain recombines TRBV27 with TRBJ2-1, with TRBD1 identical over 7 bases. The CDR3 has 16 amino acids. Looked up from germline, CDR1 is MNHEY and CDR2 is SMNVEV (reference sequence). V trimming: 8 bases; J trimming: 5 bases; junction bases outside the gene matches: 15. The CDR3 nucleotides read TGTGCCAGCTCGAGGATCGGGACAGCTTGTGACAATGAGCAGTTCTTC. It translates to CASSRIGTACDNEQFF.

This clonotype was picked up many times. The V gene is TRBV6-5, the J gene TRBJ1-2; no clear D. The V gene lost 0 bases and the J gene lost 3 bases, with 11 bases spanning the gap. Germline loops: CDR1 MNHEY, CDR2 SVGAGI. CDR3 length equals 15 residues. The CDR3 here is CASSYSFRKDYGYTF. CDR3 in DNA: TGTGCCAGCAGTTACTCTTTCAGAAAGGACTATGGCTACACCTTC.

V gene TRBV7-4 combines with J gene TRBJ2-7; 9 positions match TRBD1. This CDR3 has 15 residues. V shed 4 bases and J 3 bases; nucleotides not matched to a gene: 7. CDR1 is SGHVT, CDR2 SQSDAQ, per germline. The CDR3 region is CASSYAGTGFYEQYF. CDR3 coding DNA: TGTGCCAGCAGCTATGCCGGGACAGGGTTCTACGAGCAGTACTTC.

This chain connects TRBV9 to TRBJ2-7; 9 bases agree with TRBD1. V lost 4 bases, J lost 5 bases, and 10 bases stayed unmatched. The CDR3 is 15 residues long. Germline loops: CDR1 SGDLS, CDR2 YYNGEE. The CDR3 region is CASSLAGTGPHEQYF. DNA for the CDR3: TGTGCCAGCAGCCTAGCCGGGACAGGGCCACACGAGCAGTACTTC.

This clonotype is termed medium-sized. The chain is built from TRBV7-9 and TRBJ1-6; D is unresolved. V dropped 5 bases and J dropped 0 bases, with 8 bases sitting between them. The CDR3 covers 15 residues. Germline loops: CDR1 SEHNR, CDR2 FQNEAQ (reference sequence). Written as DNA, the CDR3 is TGTGCCAGCAGCCCGGAGAACTCCTATAATTCACCCCTCCACTTT. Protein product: CASSPENSYNSPLHF.

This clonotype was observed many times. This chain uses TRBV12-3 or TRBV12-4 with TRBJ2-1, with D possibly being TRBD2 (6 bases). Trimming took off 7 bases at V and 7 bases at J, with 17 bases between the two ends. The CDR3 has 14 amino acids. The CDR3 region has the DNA TGTGCCAGCACAAGTTCCGGGCGGGGAAATGAGCAGTTCTTC. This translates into CASTSSGRGNEQFF.

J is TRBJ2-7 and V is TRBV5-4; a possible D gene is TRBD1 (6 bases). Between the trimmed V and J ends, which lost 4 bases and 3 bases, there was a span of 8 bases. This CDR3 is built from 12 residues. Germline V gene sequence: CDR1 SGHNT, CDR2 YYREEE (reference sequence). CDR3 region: CASSRDNYEQYV. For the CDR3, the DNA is TGTGCCAGCAGCCGGGACAACTACGAGCAGTACGTC.

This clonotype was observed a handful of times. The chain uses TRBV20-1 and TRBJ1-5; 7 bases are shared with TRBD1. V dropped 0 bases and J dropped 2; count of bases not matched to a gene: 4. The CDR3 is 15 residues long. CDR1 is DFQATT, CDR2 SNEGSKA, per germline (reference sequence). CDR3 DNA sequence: TGCAGTGCTAGAGATGACGGACAGGGCAATCAGCCCCAGCATTTT. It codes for CSARDDGQGNQPQHF.

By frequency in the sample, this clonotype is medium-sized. This CDR3 is CATKVDTANTGELFF. CDR3 in DNA: TGCGCCACCAAGGTAGACACCGCGAACACCGGGGAGCTGTTTTTT. The chain uses TRBV5-1 and TRBJ2-2; D uncertain. Trimming shortened V by 9 bases and J by 0 bases, and 15 bases separated the two germline ends. The CDR3 has 15 amino acids. The germline CDR1 and CDR2 sequences are SGHRS and YFSETQ.

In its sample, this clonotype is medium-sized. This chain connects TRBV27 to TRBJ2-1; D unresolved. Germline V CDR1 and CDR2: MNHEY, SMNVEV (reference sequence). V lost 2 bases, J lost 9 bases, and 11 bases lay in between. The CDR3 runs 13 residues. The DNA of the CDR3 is TGTGCCAGCAGTTTAAAAGGGTATGGTGAGCAGTTCTTC. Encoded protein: CASSLKGYGEQFF.

CDR3 sequence reads: CASSYDRSSGNTIYF. For the CDR3, the DNA is TGTGCCAGCAGTTACGACAGGAGCTCTGGAAACACCATATATTTT. V and J are TRBV6-5 and TRBJ1-3, with a tentative D call TRBD1 (6 bases). The CDR3 extends over 15 amino acids. Germline loops: CDR1 MNHEY, CDR2 SVGAGI. With 2 bases removed from V and 0 bases from J, the gap between germline ends came to 8 bases.

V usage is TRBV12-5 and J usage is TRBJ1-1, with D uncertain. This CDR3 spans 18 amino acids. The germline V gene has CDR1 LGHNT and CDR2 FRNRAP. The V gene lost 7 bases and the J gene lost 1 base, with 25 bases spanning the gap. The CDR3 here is CASARIPDGDPRNTEAFF. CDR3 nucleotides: TGTGCTAGTGCCAGAATCCCGGACGGGGATCCCAGGAACACTGAAGCTTTCTTT.

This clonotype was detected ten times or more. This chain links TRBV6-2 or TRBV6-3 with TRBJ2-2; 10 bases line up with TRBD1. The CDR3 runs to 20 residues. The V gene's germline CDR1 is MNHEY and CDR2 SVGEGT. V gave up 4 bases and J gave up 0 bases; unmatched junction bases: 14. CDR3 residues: CASSFKRTGGTGSNTGELFF. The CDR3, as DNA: TGTGCCAGCAGTTTCAAAAGGACAGGGGGAACGGGTTCGAACACCGGGGAGCTGTTTTTT.

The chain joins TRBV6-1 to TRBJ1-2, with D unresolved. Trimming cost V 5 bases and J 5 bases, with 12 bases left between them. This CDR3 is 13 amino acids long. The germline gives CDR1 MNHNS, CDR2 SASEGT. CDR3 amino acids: CASSMDGFYGYTF. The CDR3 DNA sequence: TGTGCCAGCAGTATGGACGGATTTTATGGCTACACCTTC.

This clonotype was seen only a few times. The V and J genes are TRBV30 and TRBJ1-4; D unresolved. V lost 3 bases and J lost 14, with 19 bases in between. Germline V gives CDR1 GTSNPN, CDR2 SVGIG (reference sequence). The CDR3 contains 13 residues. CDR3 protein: CAWRRSDLSGLFF. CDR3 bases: TGTGCCTGGAGGAGGTCGGACCTCAGCGGGCTGTTTTTT.

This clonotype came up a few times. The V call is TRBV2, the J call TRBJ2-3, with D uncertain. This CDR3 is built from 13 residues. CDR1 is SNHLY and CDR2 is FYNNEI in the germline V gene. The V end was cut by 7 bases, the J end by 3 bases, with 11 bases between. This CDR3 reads CASMDFMTDTQYF. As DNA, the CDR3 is TGTGCCAGCATGGATTTCATGACAGATACGCAGTATTTT.

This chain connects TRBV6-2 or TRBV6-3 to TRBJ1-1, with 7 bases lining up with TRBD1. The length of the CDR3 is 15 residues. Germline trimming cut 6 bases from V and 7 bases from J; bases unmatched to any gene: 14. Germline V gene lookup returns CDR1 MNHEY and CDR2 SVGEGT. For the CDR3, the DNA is TGTGCCAGCAGCCCCTGGAGGCGGCAGGGGGGTGAAGCTTTCTTT. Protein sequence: CASSPWRRQGGEAFF.

The DNA of the CDR3 is TGTGCCATCAGTGGTCAGGGGGCTACAGATACGCAGTATTTT. This sequence encodes CAISGQGATDTQYF. The J gene is TRBJ2-3, the V gene TRBV10-3, with 8 bases lining up with TRBD1. This CDR3 is built from 14 residues. Losses at the gene ends were 4 bases for V and 3 bases for J; bases not matched to a gene: 3. CDR1 is ENHRY and CDR2 is SYGVKD in the germline V gene.

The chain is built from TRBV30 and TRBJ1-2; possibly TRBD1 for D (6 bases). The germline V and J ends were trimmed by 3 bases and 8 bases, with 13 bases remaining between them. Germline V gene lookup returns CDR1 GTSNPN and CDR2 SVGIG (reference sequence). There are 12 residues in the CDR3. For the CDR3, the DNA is TGTGCCTGGAGGGGGGCCTTCCTGGGCTACACCTTC. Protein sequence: CAWRGAFLGYTF.

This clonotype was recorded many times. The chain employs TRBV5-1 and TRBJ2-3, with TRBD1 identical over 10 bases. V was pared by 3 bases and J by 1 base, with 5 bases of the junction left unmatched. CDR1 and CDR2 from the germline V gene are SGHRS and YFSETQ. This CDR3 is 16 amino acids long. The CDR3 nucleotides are TGCGCCAGCAGCTCCGACAGGGGGCAAGGCACAGATACGCAGTATTTT. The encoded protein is CASSSDRGQGTDTQYF.

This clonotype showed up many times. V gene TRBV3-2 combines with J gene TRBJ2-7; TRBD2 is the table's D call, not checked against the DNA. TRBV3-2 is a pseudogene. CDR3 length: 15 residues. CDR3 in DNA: TGTGCCAGCAGCCAGCCTCCCCCCACTCCCTACGAGCAGTACGTC. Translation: CASSQPPPTPYEQYV.

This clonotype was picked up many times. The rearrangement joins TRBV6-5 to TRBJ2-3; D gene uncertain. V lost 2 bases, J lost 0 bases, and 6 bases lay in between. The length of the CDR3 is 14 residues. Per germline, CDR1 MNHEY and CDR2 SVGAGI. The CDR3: CASSYRTSTDTQYF. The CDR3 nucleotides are TGTGCCAGCAGTTACAGGACCAGCACAGATACGCAGTATTTT.

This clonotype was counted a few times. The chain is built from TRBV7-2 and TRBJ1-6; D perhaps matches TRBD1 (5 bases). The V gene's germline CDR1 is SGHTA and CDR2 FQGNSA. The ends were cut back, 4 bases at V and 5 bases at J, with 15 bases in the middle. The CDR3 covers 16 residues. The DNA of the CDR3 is TGTGCCAGCAGCTCGCTCGGGGGGTCGAATAATTCACCCCTCCACTTT. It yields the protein CASSSLGGSNNSPLHF.

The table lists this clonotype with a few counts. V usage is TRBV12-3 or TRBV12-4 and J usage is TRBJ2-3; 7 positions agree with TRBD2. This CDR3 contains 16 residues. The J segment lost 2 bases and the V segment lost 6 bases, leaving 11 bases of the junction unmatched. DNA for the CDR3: TGTGCCAGCAGCCTTCAGAGCGGGGCGCCCACAGATACGCAGTATTTT. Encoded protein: CASSLQSGAPTDTQYF.

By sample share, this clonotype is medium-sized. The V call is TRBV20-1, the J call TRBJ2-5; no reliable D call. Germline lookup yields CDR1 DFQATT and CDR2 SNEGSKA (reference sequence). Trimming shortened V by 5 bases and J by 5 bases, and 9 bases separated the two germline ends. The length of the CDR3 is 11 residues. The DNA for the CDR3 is TGCAGTGCTCATCTCGGTGAGACCCAGTACTTC. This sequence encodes CSAHLGETQYF.

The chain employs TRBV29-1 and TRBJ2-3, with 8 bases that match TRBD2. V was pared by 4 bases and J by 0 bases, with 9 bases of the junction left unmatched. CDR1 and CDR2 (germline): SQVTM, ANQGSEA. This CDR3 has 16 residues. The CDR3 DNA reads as TGCAGCGTTGCCGGGACTAGGGATTCTAGCACAGATACGCAGTATTTT. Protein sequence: CSVAGTRDSSTDTQYF.

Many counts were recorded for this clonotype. The CDR3: CASSLWGQAEAFF. The CDR3 DNA sequence: TGCGCCAGCAGCTTGTGGGGGCAAGCTGAAGCTTTCTTT. This rearrangement joins TRBV5-1 to TRBJ1-1; D perhaps matches TRBD1 (6 bases). CDR1 and CDR2 (germline): SGHRS, YFSETQ. The V end lost 1 base, the J end lost 6 bases, and 10 bases lay between the germline ends. The CDR3 is made up of 13 amino acids.

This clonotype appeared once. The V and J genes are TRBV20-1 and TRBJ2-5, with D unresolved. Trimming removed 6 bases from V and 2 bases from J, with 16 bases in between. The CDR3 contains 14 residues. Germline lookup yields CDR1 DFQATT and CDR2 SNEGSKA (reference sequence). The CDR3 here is CSAGIRLGQETQYF. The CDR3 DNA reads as TGCAGTGCGGGGATAAGATTGGGGCAAGAGACCCAGTACTTC.

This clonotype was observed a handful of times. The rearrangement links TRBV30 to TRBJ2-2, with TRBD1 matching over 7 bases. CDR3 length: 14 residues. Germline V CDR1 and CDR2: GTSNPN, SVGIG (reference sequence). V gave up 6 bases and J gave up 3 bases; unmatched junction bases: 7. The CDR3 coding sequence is TGTGCCTGCCAGACGACAGGGTACACCGGGGAGCTGTTTTTT. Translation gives CACQTTGYTGELFF.

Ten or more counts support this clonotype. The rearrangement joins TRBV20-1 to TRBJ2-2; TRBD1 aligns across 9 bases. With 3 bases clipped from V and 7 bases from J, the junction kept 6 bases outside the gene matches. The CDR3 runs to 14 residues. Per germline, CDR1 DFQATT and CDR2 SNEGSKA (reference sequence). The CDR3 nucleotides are TGCAGTGCTAGGAGGGGACAGGGCGGCGGGGAGCTGTTTTTT. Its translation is CSARRGQGGGELFF.